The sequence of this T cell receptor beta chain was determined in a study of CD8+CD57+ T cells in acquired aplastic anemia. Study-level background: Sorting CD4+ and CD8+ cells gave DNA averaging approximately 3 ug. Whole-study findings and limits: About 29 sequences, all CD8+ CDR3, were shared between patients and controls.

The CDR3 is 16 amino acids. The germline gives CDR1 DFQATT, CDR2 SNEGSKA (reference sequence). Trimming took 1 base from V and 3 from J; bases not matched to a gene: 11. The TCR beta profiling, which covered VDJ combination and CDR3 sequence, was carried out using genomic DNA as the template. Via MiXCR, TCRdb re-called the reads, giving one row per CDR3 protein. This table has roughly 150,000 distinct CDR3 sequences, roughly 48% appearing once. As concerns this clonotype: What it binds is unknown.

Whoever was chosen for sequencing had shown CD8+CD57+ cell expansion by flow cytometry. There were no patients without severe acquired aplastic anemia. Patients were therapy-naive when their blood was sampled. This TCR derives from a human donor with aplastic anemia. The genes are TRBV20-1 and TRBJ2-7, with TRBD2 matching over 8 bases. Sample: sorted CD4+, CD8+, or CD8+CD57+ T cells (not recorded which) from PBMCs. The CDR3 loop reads CSARVPIGLAGYEQYF. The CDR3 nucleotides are TGCAGTGCTAGAGTCCCCATTGGCCTAGCGGGCTACGAGCAGTACTTC.